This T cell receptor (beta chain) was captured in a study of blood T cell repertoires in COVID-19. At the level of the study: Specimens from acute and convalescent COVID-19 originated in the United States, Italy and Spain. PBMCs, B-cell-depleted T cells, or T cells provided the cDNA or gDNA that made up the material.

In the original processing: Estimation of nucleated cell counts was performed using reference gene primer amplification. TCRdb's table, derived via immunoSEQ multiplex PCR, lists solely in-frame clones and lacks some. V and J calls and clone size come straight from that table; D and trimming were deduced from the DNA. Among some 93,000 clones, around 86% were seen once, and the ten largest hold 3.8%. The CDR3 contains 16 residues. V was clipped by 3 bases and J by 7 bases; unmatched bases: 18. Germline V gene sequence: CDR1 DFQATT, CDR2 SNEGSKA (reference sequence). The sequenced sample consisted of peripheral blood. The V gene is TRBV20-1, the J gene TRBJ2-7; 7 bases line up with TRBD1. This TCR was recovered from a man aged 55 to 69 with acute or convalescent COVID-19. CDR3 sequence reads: CSASPPRGDSRREQYF. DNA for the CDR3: TGCAGTGCTAGTCCGCCCAGAGGGGACAGCCGTAGGGAGCAGTACTTC.